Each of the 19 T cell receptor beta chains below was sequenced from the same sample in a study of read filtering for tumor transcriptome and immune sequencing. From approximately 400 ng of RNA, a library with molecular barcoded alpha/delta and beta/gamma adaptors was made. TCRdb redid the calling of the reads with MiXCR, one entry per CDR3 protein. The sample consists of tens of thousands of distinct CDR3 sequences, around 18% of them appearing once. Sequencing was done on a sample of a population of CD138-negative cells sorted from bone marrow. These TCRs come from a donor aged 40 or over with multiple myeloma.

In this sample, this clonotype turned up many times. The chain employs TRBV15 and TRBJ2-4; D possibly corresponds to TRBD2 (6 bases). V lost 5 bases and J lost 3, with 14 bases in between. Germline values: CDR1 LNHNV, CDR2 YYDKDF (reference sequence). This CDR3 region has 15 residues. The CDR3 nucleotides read TGTGCCACCAGCGCGGAGGGGTTCGGCAAAAACATTCAGTACTTC. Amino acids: CATSAEGFGKNIQYF.

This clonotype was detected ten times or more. The CDR3 DNA is TGTGCCAGCAGGCTGCCCCAAGAGACCCAGTACTTC. Translated: CASRLPQETQYF. The chain carries TRBV28 and TRBJ2-5; D ambiguous. V was clipped by 6 bases and J by 1 base, with 6 bases between them. The CDR3 contains 12 residues. Germline lookup yields CDR1 MDHEN and CDR2 SYDVKM.

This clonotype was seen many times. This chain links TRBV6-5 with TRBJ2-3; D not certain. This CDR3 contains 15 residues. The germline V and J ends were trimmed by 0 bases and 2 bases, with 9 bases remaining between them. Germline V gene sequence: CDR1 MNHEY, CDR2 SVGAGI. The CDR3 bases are TGTGCCAGCAGTTACTCGCCGACATCCACAGATACGCAGTATTTT. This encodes CASSYSPTSTDTQYF.

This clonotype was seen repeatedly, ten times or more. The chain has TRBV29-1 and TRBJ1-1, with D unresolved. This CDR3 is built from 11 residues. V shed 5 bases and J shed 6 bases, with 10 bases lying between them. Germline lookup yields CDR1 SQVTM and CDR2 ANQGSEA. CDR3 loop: CSVLEIAEAFF. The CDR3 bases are TGCAGCGTTCTCGAGATAGCTGAAGCTTTCTTT.

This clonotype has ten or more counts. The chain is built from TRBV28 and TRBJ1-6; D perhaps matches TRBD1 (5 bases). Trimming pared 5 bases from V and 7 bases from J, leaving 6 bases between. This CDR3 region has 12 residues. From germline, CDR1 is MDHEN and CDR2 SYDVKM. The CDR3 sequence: CASSAGNSPLHF. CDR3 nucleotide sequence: TGTGCCAGCAGTGCAGGGAATTCACCCCTCCACTTT.

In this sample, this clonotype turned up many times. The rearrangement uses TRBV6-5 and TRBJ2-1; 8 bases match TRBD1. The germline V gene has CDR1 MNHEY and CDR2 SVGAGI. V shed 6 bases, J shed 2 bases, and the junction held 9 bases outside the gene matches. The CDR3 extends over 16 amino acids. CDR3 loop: CASRLDRANTYNEQFF. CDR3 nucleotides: TGTGCCAGCAGGCTGGACAGGGCCAATACCTACAATGAGCAGTTCTTC.

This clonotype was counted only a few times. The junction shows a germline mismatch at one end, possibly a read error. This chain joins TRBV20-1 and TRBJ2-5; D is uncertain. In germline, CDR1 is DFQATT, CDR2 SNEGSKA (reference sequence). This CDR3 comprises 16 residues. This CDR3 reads CSASSVGRRSKETRYF. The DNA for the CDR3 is TGCAGTGCTTCGTCCGTGGGAAGGCGGTCGAAAGAGACCCGGTACTTC.

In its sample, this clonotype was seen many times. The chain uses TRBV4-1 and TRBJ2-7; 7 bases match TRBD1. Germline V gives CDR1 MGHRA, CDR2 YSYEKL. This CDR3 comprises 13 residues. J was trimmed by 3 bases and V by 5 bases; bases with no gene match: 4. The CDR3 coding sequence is TGCGCCAGCAGCTGGGACAGCAACTACGAGCAGTACTTC. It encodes CASSWDSNYEQYF.

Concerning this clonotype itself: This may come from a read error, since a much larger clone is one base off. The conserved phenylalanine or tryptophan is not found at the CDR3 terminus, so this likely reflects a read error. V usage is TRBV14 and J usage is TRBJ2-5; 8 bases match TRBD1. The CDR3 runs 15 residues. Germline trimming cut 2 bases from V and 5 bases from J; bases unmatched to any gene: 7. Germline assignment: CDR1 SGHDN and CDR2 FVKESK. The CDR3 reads CASSQRTGMVETQYS. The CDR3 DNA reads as TGTGCCAGCAGCCAACGGACAGGGATGGTGGAGACCCAGTACTCC.

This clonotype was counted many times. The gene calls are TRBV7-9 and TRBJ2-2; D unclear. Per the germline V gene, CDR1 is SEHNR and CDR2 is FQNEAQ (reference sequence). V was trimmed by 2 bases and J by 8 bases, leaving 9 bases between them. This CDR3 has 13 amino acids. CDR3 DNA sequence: TGTGCCAGCAGCTTAAACTCGCGGGGGGAGCTGTTTTTT. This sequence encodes CASSLNSRGELFF.

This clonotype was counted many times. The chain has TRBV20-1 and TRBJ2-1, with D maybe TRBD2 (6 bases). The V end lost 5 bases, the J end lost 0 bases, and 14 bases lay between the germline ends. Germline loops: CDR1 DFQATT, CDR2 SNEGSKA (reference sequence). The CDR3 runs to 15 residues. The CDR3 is CSAGGRQSSYNEQFF. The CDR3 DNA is TGCAGTGCTGGAGGGCGGCAAAGCTCCTACAATGAGCAGTTCTTC.

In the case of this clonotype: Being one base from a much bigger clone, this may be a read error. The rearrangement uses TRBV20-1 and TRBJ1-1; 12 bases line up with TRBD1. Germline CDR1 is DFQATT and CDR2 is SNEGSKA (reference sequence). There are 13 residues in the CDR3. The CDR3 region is CRPGQGANTQAFF. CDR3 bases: TGCCGGCCGGGACAGGGGGCTAACACTCAAGCTTTCTTT.

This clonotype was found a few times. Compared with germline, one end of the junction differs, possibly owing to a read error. The CDR3: CTSRASASETQYF. For the CDR3, the DNA is TGTACCAGCAGGGCATCTGCATCCGAGACCCAGTACTTC. V and J are TRBV7-6 and TRBJ2-5; the D gene is possibly TRBD1 (5 bases). Germline CDR1 is SGHVS and CDR2 is FNYEAQ. The CDR3 totals 13 residues.

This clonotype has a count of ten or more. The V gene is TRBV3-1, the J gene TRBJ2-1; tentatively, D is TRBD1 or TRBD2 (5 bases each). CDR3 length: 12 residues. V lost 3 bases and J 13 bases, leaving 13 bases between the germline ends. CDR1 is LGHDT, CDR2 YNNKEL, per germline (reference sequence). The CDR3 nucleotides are TGTGCCAGCAGCCAGGACACCGGGATCCAGTTCTTC. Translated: CASSQDTGIQFF.

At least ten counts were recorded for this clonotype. In DNA, the CDR3 is TGTGCCAGCAGTAGACAGGAAAACACTGAAGCTTTCTTT. Amino acid sequence: CASSRQENTEAFF. The chain uses TRBV12-3 or TRBV12-4 and TRBJ1-1; D possibly corresponds to TRBD1 (6 bases). This CDR3 has 13 amino acids. The V and J ends lost 5 bases and 2 bases respectively, with 9 bases between them.

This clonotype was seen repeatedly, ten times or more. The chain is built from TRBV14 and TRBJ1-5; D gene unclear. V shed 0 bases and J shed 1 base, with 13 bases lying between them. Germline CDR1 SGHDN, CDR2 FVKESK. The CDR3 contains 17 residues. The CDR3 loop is CASSQDRVERSNQPQHF. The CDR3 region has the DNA TGTGCCAGCAGCCAAGATCGGGTAGAACGGAGCAATCAGCCCCAGCATTTT. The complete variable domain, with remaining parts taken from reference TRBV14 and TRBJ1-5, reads EAGVTQFPSHSVIEKGQTVTLRCDPISGHDNLYWYRRVMGKEIKFLLHFVKESKQDESGMPNNRFLAERTGGTYSTLKVQPAELEDSGVYFCASSQDRVERSNQPQHFGDGTRLSIL.

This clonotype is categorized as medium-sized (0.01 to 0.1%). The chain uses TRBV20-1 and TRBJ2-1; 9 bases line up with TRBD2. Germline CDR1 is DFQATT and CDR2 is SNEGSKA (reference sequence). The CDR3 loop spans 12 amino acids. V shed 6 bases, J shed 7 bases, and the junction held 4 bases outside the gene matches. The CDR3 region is CSAAGGRNEQFF. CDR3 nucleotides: TGCAGTGCGGCGGGGGGGCGTAATGAGCAGTTCTTC.

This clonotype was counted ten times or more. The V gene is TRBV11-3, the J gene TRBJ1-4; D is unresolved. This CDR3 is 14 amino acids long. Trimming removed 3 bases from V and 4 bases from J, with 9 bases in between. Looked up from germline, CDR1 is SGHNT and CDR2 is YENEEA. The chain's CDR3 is CASSLGGLNEKLFF. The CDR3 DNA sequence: TGTGCCAGCAGCTTGGGAGGGCTTAATGAAAAACTGTTTTTT. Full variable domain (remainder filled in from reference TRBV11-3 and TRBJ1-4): EAGVVQSPRYKIIEKKQPVAFWCNPISGHNTLYWYLQNLGQGPELLIRYENEEAVDDSQLPKDRFSAERLKGVDSTLKIQPAELGDSAVYLCASSLGGLNEKLFFGSGTQLSVL.

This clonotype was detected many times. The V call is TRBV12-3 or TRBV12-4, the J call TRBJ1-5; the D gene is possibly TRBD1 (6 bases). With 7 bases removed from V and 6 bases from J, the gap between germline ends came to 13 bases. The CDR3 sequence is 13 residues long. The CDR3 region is CASTDQGRQPQHF. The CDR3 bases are TGTGCCAGCACAGACCAGGGGCGTCAGCCCCAGCATTTT.